A selection of T cell receptor beta chains follows, all from one sample in a study of post-analysis software for immune sequencing data. TCRdb re-called the PCR reads through MiXCR, storing one row per CDR3 protein. The data show fewer than 550,000 distinct CDR3 sequences, 34% seen once. Specimen: blood. All receptors derive from a girl younger than 18 with multiple sclerosis. The conserved cysteine and the conserved F or W are not part of the CDR3 here.

v_gene	j_gene	CDR3aa
TRBV20-1	TRBJ1-6	SAFRPGGNSPLH
TRBV5-1	TRBJ2-1	ASSRIGTSSVQF
TRBV6-6	TRBJ2-7	ASSYEGSLYEQY
TRBV6-1	TRBJ1-6	ASGRGGQGEYNSPLH
TRBV2	TRBJ2-7	ASSEGGTTYEQY
TRBV3-1	TRBJ2-1	ASSQDREAGGRIKF
TRBV5-1	TRBJ2-3	ASSLVLTAAQSTDTQY
TRBV7-2	TRBJ1-4	ASSLDRTTNEKLF
TRBV12-3/TRBV12-4	TRBJ1-2	ATLREGQLYGYT
TRBV7-2	TRBJ1-5	ASSLAVPNQPQH
TRBV3-1	-	ASSQIGRMGTSGGTKETQY
TRBV7-6	TRBJ1-4	ASSSPGRKLF
TRBV6-6	TRBJ1-2	ASSYSGTDYGYT
TRBV5-1	TRBJ2-1	ASSSGPSENERF
TRBV10-1	TRBJ1-2	ASRETLDQSGYT
TRBV29-1	TRBJ2-7	SVETGADNEQY
TRBV28	TRBJ2-1	ASSFVQNGLNEQF
TRBV7-6	TRBJ1-5	ASSSSIYSNQPQH
TRBV19	TRBJ2-1	ASSSSSGLASGEQF
TRBV3-1	TRBJ2-1	ASSRPGTSGGPHYNEQF
TRBV7-2	TRBJ2-5	ASSSGPFGGETQY
TRBV28	TRBJ2-1	ASTTGGGYNEQF